Listed here are 18 T cell receptor beta chains from one sample, sequenced in a study of blood T cell repertoires in COVID-19. The assay was immunoSEQ multiplex PCR, and TCRdb's table has in-frame clones only and misses some. This sample has 400,000 to 450,000 clones, with less than 95% found just once. The specimen sequenced was PBMCs or T cells enriched from blood (not recorded which). The receptors were sampled from a man aged 18 to 29 who had recovered from COVID-19.

This clone was found once. The chain joins TRBV28 to TRBJ2-2, with 7 bases that match TRBD1. V lost 1 base and J lost 9; bases outside the gene matches: 14. Germline V lookup: CDR1 MDHEN, CDR2 SYDVKM. The CDR3 length is 17 residues. The CDR3 protein is CASSLSFRDSSKRELFF. As DNA, the CDR3 is TGTGCCAGCAGTTTATCGTTTAGGGACAGTTCTAAGAGGGAGCTGTTTTTT. The full variable domain, completed using reference TRBV28 and TRBJ2-2, is DVKVTQSSRYLVKRTGEKVFLECVQDMDHENMFWYRQDPGLGLRLIYFSYDVKMKEKGDIPEGYSVSREKKERFSLILESASTNQTSMYLCASSLSFRDSSKRELFFGEGSRLTVL.

This chain joins TRBV7-6 and TRBJ2-5; 15 bases map to TRBD2. Germline loops: CDR1 SGHVS, CDR2 FNYEAQ. The CDR3 runs to 19 residues. J was trimmed by 4 bases and V by 2 bases; bases with no gene match: 11. Here the CDR3 reads CASSLLGLAGGPRGETQYF. CDR3 in DNA: TGTGCCAGCAGCTTACTTGGACTAGCGGGGGGGCCGAGGGGAGAGACCCAGTACTTC.

The CDR3 reads CATSPGNQPQHF. The CDR3 nucleotides read TGTGCCACCAGCCCCGGCAATCAGCCCCAGCATTTT. The J gene is TRBJ1-5, the V gene TRBV15, with D hard to call. The CDR3 has 12 amino acids. The V gene lost 5 bases and the J gene lost 2 bases, with 4 bases spanning the gap. Germline CDR1 and CDR2: LNHNV and YYDKDF (reference sequence).

The CDR3 loop reads CASSDSDRGRNTEAFF. For the CDR3, the DNA is TGTGCCAGCAGCGATTCGGACAGGGGAAGGAACACTGAAGCTTTCTTT. The J gene is TRBJ1-1, the V gene TRBV5-4, with 9 bases matching TRBD1. The CDR3 sequence is 16 residues long. Germline V CDR1 and CDR2: SGHNT, YYREEE (reference sequence). The junction had 8 bases not matched to a gene; V was cut back by 4 bases and J by 1 base.

This clone was observed a few times. V usage is TRBV28 and J usage is TRBJ2-7, with D perhaps matching TRBD2 (6 bases). Trimming pared 7 bases from V and 3 bases from J, leaving 25 bases between. CDR3 length: 17 amino acids. CDR1 is MDHEN, CDR2 SYDVKM, per germline. The CDR3 reads CASTSGGTPVSYYEQYF. CDR3 nucleotide sequence: TGTGCCAGCACCTCAGGCGGGACTCCCGTGTCTTACTACGAGCAGTACTTC. The entire variable domain, with the rest obtained from reference TRBV28 and TRBJ2-7, is as follows: DVKVTQSSRYLVKRTGEKVFLECVQDMDHENMFWYRQDPGLGLRLIYFSYDVKMKEKGDIPEGYSVSREKKERFSLILESASTNQTSMYLCASTSGGTPVSYYEQYFGPGTRLTVT.

This clone was counted only a few times. J is TRBJ1-4 and V is TRBV16; D gene ambiguous. V lost 0 bases and J 8 bases, leaving 28 bases between the germline ends. CDR3 length equals 20 residues. Germline V gene lookup returns CDR1 KGHSY and CDR2 FQNENV. This CDR3 reads CASSQSRTRPSIQAGEKLFF. The CDR3 DNA reads as TGTGCCAGCAGCCAATCGAGGACTAGGCCGTCAATTCAGGCGGGGGAAAAACTGTTTTTT. Filled out from reference TRBV16 and TRBJ1-4, the complete variable domain reads GEEVAQTPKHLVRGEGQKAKLYCAPIKGHSYVFWYQQVLKNEFKFLISFQNENVFDETGMPKERFSAKCLPNSPCSLEIQATKLEDSAVYFCASSQSRTRPSIQAGEKLFFGSGTQLSVL.

The chain is built from TRBV23-1 and TRBJ2-1; 7 nucleotides align to TRBD1. TRBV23-1 belongs to the ORF category, with a function that is uncertain. The CDR3 has 15 amino acids. With 3 bases clipped from V and 5 bases from J, the junction kept 7 bases outside the gene matches. CDR3 sequence (DNA): TGCGCCAGCAGTCACGGACAGGCGAAGGACAATGAGCAGTTCTTC. Amino acids: CASSHGQAKDNEQFF.

This clone was picked up a small number of times. The rearrangement links TRBV15 to TRBJ1-2, with D unresolved. CDR1 and CDR2 (germline): LNHNV, YYDKDF (reference sequence). This CDR3 spans 15 amino acids. Deletions cut 1 base from V and 0 bases from J, with 9 bases between. The CDR3 here is CATSRAEAPNYGYTF. CDR3 coding DNA: TGTGCCACCAGCAGAGCGGAGGCGCCTAACTATGGCTACACCTTC. The entire variable domain, with the rest obtained from reference TRBV15 and TRBJ1-2, is as follows: DAMVIQNPRYQVTQFGKPVTLSCSQTLNHNVMYWYQQKSSQAPKLLFHYYDKDFNNEADTPDNFQSRRPNTSFCFLDIRSPGLGDTAMYLCATSRAEAPNYGYTFGSGTRLTVV.

This chain joins TRBV5-8 and TRBJ1-2; D not certain. The length of the CDR3 is 13 residues. From germline, CDR1 is SGHTS and CDR2 YDEGEE. Trimming took 0 bases from V and 4 from J, leaving 7 bases between them. CDR3 in amino acids: CASSLAGFYGYTF. Here the CDR3 DNA reads TGTGCCAGCAGCTTGGCCGGGTTCTATGGCTACACCTTC.

This chain connects TRBV3-1 (or the pseudogene TRBV3-2) to TRBJ2-5; 7 nucleotides match TRBD2. V gave up 4 bases and J gave up 3 bases; unmatched junction bases: 2. This CDR3 has 13 amino acids. Germline CDR1 LGHDT, CDR2 YNNKEL (reference sequence). The CDR3 sequence: CASSPGLKETQYF. The CDR3 DNA follows: TGTGCCAGCAGCCCGGGACTAAAAGAGACCCAGTACTTC.

The chain employs TRBV4-1 and TRBJ1-1; D possibly corresponds to TRBD1 (6 bases). Germline assignment: CDR1 MGHRA and CDR2 YSYEKL. CDR3 length: 16 amino acids. The V and J ends lost 3 bases and 4 bases respectively, with 18 bases between them. This chain's CDR3 is CASSHSTGMRPTEAFF. Here the CDR3 DNA reads TGCGCCAGCAGCCACTCGACAGGCATGCGTCCCACTGAAGCTTTCTTT.

This clone came up once. This sequence joins TRBV12-3 or TRBV12-4 and TRBJ1-1, with 10 bases matching TRBD1. The ends lost 7 bases at V and 8 bases at J; junction bases unmatched: 4. CDR3 size: 12 residues. The CDR3 sequence: CASNTGQGEAFF. The CDR3 DNA reads as TGTGCCAGCAATACGGGACAGGGGGAAGCTTTCTTT.

The chain uses TRBV7-9 and TRBJ1-2; D may be TRBD1 (6 bases). The CDR3 is 15 residues long. The germline V and J ends were trimmed by 5 bases and 4 bases, with 17 bases remaining between them. The germline V gene has CDR1 SEHNR and CDR2 FQNEAQ (reference sequence). The chain's CDR3 is CASSRSGDRSYGYTF. The CDR3 DNA is TGTGCCAGCAGCCGGAGTGGAGACAGGTCCTATGGCTACACCTTC. Full variable domain (outside the CDR3, taken from reference TRBV7-9 and TRBJ1-2): DTGVSQNPRHKITKRGQNVTFRCDPISEHNRLYWYRQTLGQGPEFLTYFQNEAQLEKSRLLSDRFSAERPKGSFSTLEIQRTEQGDSAMYLCASSRSGDRSYGYTFGSGTRLTVV.

The chain links TRBV24-1 to TRBJ2-1; 8 positions agree with TRBD1. V lost 5 bases, J lost 7 bases, and 12 bases stayed unmatched. The germline V gene encodes CDR1 KGHDR and CDR2 SFDVKD. The CDR3 has 16 amino acids. The CDR3 sequence is CATSAVRQGRRNEQFF. CDR3 DNA: TGTGCCACCAGTGCCGTAAGACAGGGGCGAAGGAATGAGCAGTTCTTC.

The chain joins TRBV10-1 to TRBJ1-4, with D maybe TRBD1 (5 bases). Germline assignment: CDR1 WNHNN and CDR2 SYGVQD (reference sequence). Trimming left V 4 bases short and J 4 bases short, with 7 bases between. This CDR3 comprises 13 residues. Here the CDR3 reads CASSGGLNEKLFF. The CDR3 coding sequence is TGCGCCAGCAGTGGGGGCCTTAATGAAAAACTGTTTTTT.

To note about this clone: At the DNA level, this CDR3 is encoded by other sequences in the same sample as well. V and J are TRBV5-4 and TRBJ2-7, with 11 positions matching TRBD2. With 4 bases clipped from V and 2 bases from J, the junction kept 5 bases outside the gene matches. This CDR3 is 15 amino acids long. The V gene's germline CDR1 is SGHNT and CDR2 YYREEE (reference sequence). For the CDR3, the DNA is TGTGCCAGCAGCACGGGGACTAGCGGCACCTACGAGCAGTACTTC. Its translation is CASSTGTSGTYEQYF.

The chain couples TRBV7-2 to TRBJ1-6, with TRBD1 as a possible D gene (6 bases). The germline V and J ends were trimmed by 5 bases and 9 bases, with 17 bases remaining between them. This CDR3 has 15 residues. CDR1 and CDR2 (germline): SGHTA, FQGNSA. CDR3 sequence reads: CASSKTGRRLSPLHF. CDR3 DNA sequence: TGTGCCAGCAGCAAAACAGGGAGAAGGCTTTCACCCCTCCACTTT.

The chain recombines TRBV28 with TRBJ2-1, with TRBD2 matching 10 bases. J was trimmed by 8 bases and V by 7 bases; bases with no gene match: 8. The germline gives CDR1 MDHEN, CDR2 SYDVKM. The CDR3 has 14 residues. DNA for the CDR3: TGTGCCAGCACGGCAGCGGGAGGGCCGTATGAGCAGTTCTTC. It codes for CASTAAGGPYEQFF.